Listed below are T cell receptor beta chains from one sample, sequenced in a study of early T cells in non-severe SARS-CoV-2 infection. Each CDR3 protein is one row after TCRdb ran MiXCR on the 5' RACE reads. This sample yields about 60,000 distinct CDR3 sequences, of which about 8.9% are seen a single time; 15% to 20% belongs to the top ten. Sequences were obtained from whole blood. These TCRs come from an adult who was a healthcare worker with PCR-confirmed SARS-CoV-2 infection or an uninfected control (not recorded which). CDR3s include the opening cysteine and the closing phenylalanine or tryptophan. The D gene is left open where the match is weak. Expanded clones get a size class; other rows say once, few or many, or leave the size out.

D	size	V	J	DNA	CDR3
NA	few	TRBV28	TRBJ1-2	TGTGCCAGCAGTTATAGGGGACAAGGCTACACCTTC	CASSYRGQGYTF
TRBD1	NA	TRBV7-9	TRBJ1-5	TGTGCCAGCAGCTCGGGACAGATGAGCAATCAGCCCCAGCATTTT	CASSSGQMSNQPQHF
TRBD1	few	TRBV24-1	TRBJ2-1	TGTGCCACCAGTGAGGACAGGGGTTCCTACAATGAGCAGTTCTTC	CATSEDRGSYNEQFF
NA	many	TRBV5-1	TRBJ1-1	TGCGCCAGCAGCTTCTTGGGACCACAGGGCACCAGGAACACTGAAGCTTTCTTT	CASSFLGPQGTRNTEAFF
TRBD1	few	TRBV6-2/TRBV6-3	TRBJ1-1	TGTGCCAGCAGTTCGGGACAGGGTAGCACTGAAGCTTTCTTT	CASSSGQGSTEAFF
NA	many	TRBV20-1	TRBJ1-4	TGCAGTGCTCTCGCCACAGCGAAAACTAATGAAAAACTGTTTTTT	CSALATAKTNEKLFF
TRBD2	NA	TRBV7-9	TRBJ2-2	TGTGCCAGCAGGCCCACCTCTGGACTAGCGCCCACCGGGGAGCTGTTTTTT	CASRPTSGLAPTGELFF
NA	few	TRBV11-2	TRBJ2-2	TGTGCCAGCAGCCAGTCCCAGTGGGCCACCGGGGAGCTGTTTTTT	CASSQSQWATGELFF
NA	NA	TRBV20-1	TRBJ1-4	TGCAGTGCTACCCGCCTAGGGGAAAAACTGTTTTTT	CSATRLGEKLFF
NA	NA	TRBV29-1	TRBJ2-3	TGCAGCGTCGTCGGGCTTTTAGCGACAGCTAGCACAGATACGCAGTATTTT	CSVVGLLATASTDTQYF
NA	many	TRBV2	TRBJ2-1	TGTGCCAGCAGCCCCTACAATGAGCAGTTCTTC	CASSPYNEQFF
TRBD2	many	TRBV3-1	TRBJ2-1	TGTGCCAGCAGCCTTGGACTAGCGATGGGGTCCTACAATGAGCAGTTCTTC	CASSLGLAMGSYNEQFF
NA	few	TRBV7-2	TRBJ2-3	TGTGCCAGCAGCTTAGCCGGTGCTAGCACAGATACGCAGTATTTT	CASSLAGASTDTQYF
NA	many	TRBV30	TRBJ1-1	TGTGCCTGGGGGGCGAACACTGAAGCTTTCTTT	CAWGANTEAFF
NA	NA	TRBV6-2/TRBV6-3	TRBJ1-1	TGTGCCAGCAGTTACAGTAGGGTTACTGAAGCTTTCTTT	CASSYSRVTEAFF
NA	few	TRBV3-1	TRBJ1-1	TGTGCCAGCAGCCAAACGCCCGTGGTCGGCACTGAAGCTTTCTTT	CASSQTPVVGTEAFF
NA	few	TRBV28	TRBJ2-1	TGTGCCAGCAGTTCCAGAGACGGGGACGAGCAGTTCTTC	CASSSRDGDEQFF
TRBD2	NA	TRBV7-2	TRBJ2-3	TGTGCCAGCAGCTTAGCGCCTAGCGGGAGAGCAGATACGCAGTATTTT	CASSLAPSGRADTQYF
TRBD2	NA	TRBV3-1	TRBJ2-7	TGTGCCACCTCGTCCGGGACTAGCTCCTACGAGCAGTACTTC	CATSSGTSSYEQYF
NA	few	TRBV7-3	TRBJ2-2	TGTGCCAGCAGCCCGGGCCATGGCACCGGGGAGCTGTTTTTT	CASSPGHGTGELFF
NA	few	TRBV30	TRBJ1-6	TGTGCCTGGAGTGGAGCTCGGGGTCCACCCCTCCACTTT	CAWSGARGPPLHF
NA	many	TRBV29-1	TRBJ2-4	TGCAGCGGGACGGTACAGGGAGCCAAAAACATTCAGTACTTC	CSGTVQGAKNIQYF
TRBD2	many	TRBV7-2	TRBJ2-2	TGTGCCAGCAGCTTCCTAGCGGGAGGATACACCGGGGAGCTGTTTTTT	CASSFLAGGYTGELFF
NA	few	TRBV27	TRBJ1-4	TGTGCCAGCAGTTACAGGGAAGCAACTAATGAAAAACTGTTTTTT	CASSYREATNEKLFF
NA	NA	TRBV5-1	TRBJ2-7	TGCGCCAGCAGCGTGGACTCGGGGTTCTACGAGCAGTACTTC	CASSVDSGFYEQYF
NA	NA	TRBV18	TRBJ1-1	TGTGCCAGCTCACCACGCGAGGGGCTTACTGAAGCTTTCTTT	CASSPREGLTEAFF
NA	NA	TRBV18	TRBJ1-5	TGTGCCAGCTCACCCCGGTCGCAGTCGAGCAATCAGCCCCAGCATTTT	CASSPRSQSSNQPQHF
NA	many	TRBV16	TRBJ2-7	TGTGCCAGCAGCCATTACCGGACCTCCTACGAGCAGTACTTC	CASSHYRTSYEQYF
NA	many	TRBV10-3	TRBJ1-2	TGTGCCATCAGTGAGTCGATAGGGAACTATGGCTACACCTTC	CAISESIGNYGYTF
NA	few	TRBV12-3/TRBV12-4	TRBJ1-1	TGTGCCAGCAGTTTCTTGGGGGCAGGATTGACTGAAGCTTTCTTT	CASSFLGAGLTEAFF
TRBD1	many	TRBV7-2	TRBJ1-2	TGTGCCAGCAGCTCAACAGGGGGCGTGTATGGCTACACCTTC	CASSSTGGVYGYTF
NA	many	TRBV4-2	TRBJ2-1	TGTGCCAGCAGCCAACAGGAGTGGGATGAGCAGTTCTTC	CASSQQEWDEQFF
NA	few	TRBV4-2	TRBJ1-1	TGTGCCAGCAGCCCGTCCTCTGAAGCTTTCTTT	CASSPSSEAFF
TRBD1	NA	TRBV5-1	TRBJ1-2	TGCGCCAGCAGCGCTCTGGGACAGCTTACCTATGGCTACACCTTC	CASSALGQLTYGYTF
TRBD1	NA	TRBV10-3	TRBJ2-7	TGTGCCATCAGTGATAGAGACAGGGGGGGAACCTACGAGCAGTACTTC	CAISDRDRGGTYEQYF
NA	medium-sized	TRBV14	TRBJ2-7	TGTGCCAGCAGCCAAACTGGACAGACGGAGTACTTC	CASSQTGQTEYF
NA	NA	TRBV6-5	TRBJ1-3	TGTGCCAGCAGCCTGGAACAGGGTATGGGAAACACCATATATTTT	CASSLEQGMGNTIYF
NA	many	TRBV20-1	TRBJ2-1	TGCAGTGCTAGTAGGCGGGCCACCTACAATGAGCAGTTCTTC	CSASRRATYNEQFF
NA	few	TRBV7-6	TRBJ2-7	TGTGCCAGCAGCTTAGTTGTTCGACAGTTTCACGAGCAGTACTTC	CASSLVVRQFHEQYF
NA	NA	TRBV28	TRBJ1-1	TGTGCCAGCAAAGAGAACCCAACTGAAGCTTTCTTT	CASKENPTEAFF
NA	NA	TRBV7-9	TRBJ2-7	TGTGCCAGCAGCTTAATGAACGAGCAGTACTTC	CASSLMNEQYF
TRBD1	NA	TRBV7-9	TRBJ1-1	TGTGCCAGCAGCTTAGGGACAGGGGGCCCCACTGAAGCTTTCTTT	CASSLGTGGPTEAFF
TRBD2	NA	TRBV28	TRBJ2-7	TGTGCCAGCAGTGAGATTACTAGCGGGAAAGCCTACGAGCAGTACTTC	CASSEITSGKAYEQYF
TRBD2	NA	TRBV11-2	TRBJ2-1	TGTGCCAGCAGCCTCCAGAGGACTAGCGAATATGAGCAGTTCTTC	CASSLQRTSEYEQFF
TRBD1	NA	TRBV20-1	TRBJ1-5	TGCAGTGCTAGATCTGGCTCGGGACAGGGGTATAGCAATCAGCCCCAGCATTTT	CSARSGSGQGYSNQPQHF
NA	many	TRBV3-1	TRBJ2-3	TGTGCCAGCAGCCAATCCGCGGGGAGCCAGGGGGTTACGCAGTATTTT	CASSQSAGSQGVTQYF
NA	many	TRBV7-8	TRBJ2-1	TGTGCCAGCAGCTTAGGTCCAGGGTGGTTCTTC	CASSLGPGWFF
NA	many	TRBV6-2/TRBV6-3	TRBJ1-5	TGTGCCAGCAGTTACTCCCGGAATAGACTCAGCGTCAATCAGCCCCAGCATTTT	CASSYSRNRLSVNQPQHF
TRBD1	many	TRBV9	TRBJ2-7	TGTGCCAGCAGTTTACGACCGGGACAGGGGAGTATCGAGCAGTACTTC	CASSLRPGQGSIEQYF
NA	many	TRBV27	TRBJ2-5	TGTGCCAGCAGCCTAGCCGGGAGGGGGCCTGAGACCCAGTACTTC	CASSLAGRGPETQYF
NA	NA	TRBV19	TRBJ2-1	TGTGCCAGTAGTATAGTCCACCCACCCCGGAGGGTCTTCTTC	CASSIVHPPRRVFF
NA	NA	TRBV19	TRBJ2-7	TGTGCCAGTAGTTCGACCCTCGGGACCTACGAGCAGTACTTC	CASSSTLGTYEQYF
TRBD2	NA	TRBV2	TRBJ2-3	TGTGCCAGCAATAGGGCTAGCGGGAGCACAGATACGCAGTATTTT	CASNRASGSTDTQYF
NA	NA	TRBV20-1	TRBJ1-6	TGCAGTGCTAGCCCGCCAGGATACAATTCACCCCTCCACTTT	CSASPPGYNSPLHF
TRBD2	few	TRBV6-5	TRBJ2-7	TGTGCCAGCAGTTCAGAGGCGGGAGGGCCGAGCTACGAGCAGTACTTC	CASSSEAGGPSYEQYF
NA	many	TRBV7-9	TRBJ1-2	TGTGCCAGCAGCCCCGGACTTAACTATGGCTACACCTTC	CASSPGLNYGYTF
NA	NA	TRBV28	TRBJ2-2	TGTGCCAGCAGAAAAGGCAGGGTGAGCACCGGGGAGCTGTTTTTT	CASRKGRVSTGELFF
NA	many	TRBV18	TRBJ2-7	TGTGCCAGCTCACCTTCGACCCCCGGCGAGCAGTACTTC	CASSPSTPGEQYF
NA	NA	TRBV18	TRBJ1-4	TGTGCCAGCTCATCAGACGTCCGTGGCGGGGAAAAACTGTTTTTT	CASSSDVRGGEKLFF